This T cell receptor (beta chain) was obtained from a study of T cell responses to AZD1222 COVID-19 vaccine. Points from the study as a whole: In the spike-specific TCR repertoire, nearly half reportedly target unmutated variant regions.

Method: immunoSEQ multiplex PCR; TCRdb's copy keeps in-frame clones and lacks some. The repertoire has under 90,000 clones, around four fifths of them found once; the top ten carry 1.3%. Remarks on this clone: Its specificity is unknown.

Germline CDR1 is MNHEY and CDR2 is SMNVEV (reference sequence). The ends lost 8 bases at V and 0 bases at J; junction bases unmatched: 15. The CDR3 has 17 amino acids. V usage is TRBV27 and J usage is TRBJ1-2, with 7 bases that match TRBD1. Sequencing used peripheral blood, obtained 28 days after the second AZD1222 dose. This receptor was identified in an adult who received the AZD1222 COVID-19 vaccine. The DNA of the CDR3 is TGTGCCAGCCGCTACCGGGACAGCAGCTTAGCTAACTATGGCTACACCTTC. Amino acids: CASRYRDSSLANYGYTF.